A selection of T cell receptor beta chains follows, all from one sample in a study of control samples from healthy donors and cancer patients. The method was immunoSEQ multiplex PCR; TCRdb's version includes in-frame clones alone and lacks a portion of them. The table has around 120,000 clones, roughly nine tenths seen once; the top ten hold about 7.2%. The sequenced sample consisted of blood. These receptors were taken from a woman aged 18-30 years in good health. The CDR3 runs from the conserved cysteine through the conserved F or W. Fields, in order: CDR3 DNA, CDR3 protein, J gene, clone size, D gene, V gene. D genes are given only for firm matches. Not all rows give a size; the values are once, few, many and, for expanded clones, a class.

TGTGCCAGCTCACCACGCGGGGTGGGCGGTGTCGTCCAAGAGACCCAGTACTTC,CASSPRGVGGVVQETQYF,TRBJ2-5,.,.,TRBV18
TGTGCCAGCAGTTCGGGCTACGAGCAGTACTTC,CASSSGYEQYF,TRBJ2-7,few,.,TRBV12-3/TRBV12-4
TGTGCCAGCTCACCTGAACTCTCTGGGGCCAACGTCCTGACTTTC,CASSPELSGANVLTF,TRBJ2-6,.,.,TRBV18
TGTGCCATCAGGACAGGGGGTACATTGGACGAGCAGTACTTC,CAIRTGGTLDEQYF,TRBJ2-7,once,TRBD1,TRBV10-3
TGTGCCAGCCATGAGACACTTTATAGCAATCAGCCCCAGCATTTT,CASHETLYSNQPQHF,TRBJ1-5,.,.,TRBV19
TGTGCCAGCAGCTCAGACAGGGGATGGGAGACCCAGTACTTC,CASSSDRGWETQYF,TRBJ2-5,.,TRBD1,TRBV7-2
TGTGCCAGCAGTCCCGCGCGGGGGGATGTCTACAATGAGCAGTTCTTC,CASSPARGDVYNEQFF,TRBJ2-1,.,TRBD2,TRBV7-2
TGTGCCTGGAATACAGGGTCGGGCAGAAACATTCAGTACTTC,CAWNTGSGRNIQYF,TRBJ2-4,.,.,TRBV30
TGTGCCAGCAGGGTGACTAGCGGGGTTTACTACGAGCAGTACTTC,CASRVTSGVYYEQYF,TRBJ2-7,.,TRBD2,TRBV6-5
TGTGCCAGCAGCTTAGGTGAGGGAGGCAATCAGCCCCAGCATTTT,CASSLGEGGNQPQHF,TRBJ1-5,.,.,TRBV7-8
TGTGCCAGCAGCTCCGGACAGCCCTACGAGCAGTACTTC,CASSSGQPYEQYF,TRBJ2-7,.,.,TRBV12-3/TRBV12-4
TGCGCCAGCAGCTTAGTAGGTAGCAGGCCTAGCACAGATACGCAGTATTTT,CASSLVGSRPSTDTQYF,TRBJ2-3,.,.,TRBV5-1
TGTGCCAGCAGCCCCACCCGAAATCCCACAGATACGCAGTATTTT,CASSPTRNPTDTQYF,TRBJ2-3,.,.,TRBV7-2
TGTGCCATCTGGAGCTCTGGGGCCAACGTCCTGACTTTC,CAIWSSGANVLTF,TRBJ2-6,.,.,TRBV10-3
TGCGCCAGCAGCATGCCCTCAGGGGCGGCGTACAATGAGCAGTTCTTC,CASSMPSGAAYNEQFF,TRBJ2-1,medium-sized,.,TRBV5-1
TGTGCCAGCAGCCGAACTAGCGGGAGGGGAGAGACCCAGTACTTC,CASSRTSGRGETQYF,TRBJ2-5,once,TRBD2,TRBV9
TGTGCCAGCTCACCCCCGCAGGGTTCGAACACCGGGGAGCTGTTTTTT,CASSPPQGSNTGELFF,TRBJ2-2,.,.,TRBV18
TGTGCCAGCAGCTTATCCTACGAGCAGTACTTC,CASSLSYEQYF,TRBJ2-7,.,.,TRBV7-2
TGTGCCAGCAGCTACGACAGGGTTGATGGCTACACCTTC,CASSYDRVDGYTF,TRBJ1-2,.,TRBD1,TRBV7-9
TGTGCCAGCAGCCCAGAGACAGGGGGAAAAGAGACCCAGTACTTC,CASSPETGGKETQYF,TRBJ2-5,.,TRBD1,TRBV7-9
TGTGCCTGGAGTGGCGGTACCAGCAATCAGCCCCAGCATTTT,CAWSGGTSNQPQHF,TRBJ1-5,.,.,TRBV30
TGTGCCAGCAGCCGGCAGGGGGTGGGTGTTGGGGAGACCCAGTACTTC,CASSRQGVGVGETQYF,TRBJ2-5,.,TRBD1,TRBV28
TGTGCCAGCAGCTTAAGGGGTCTGACAGGGAGTGAAGCTTTCTTT,CASSLRGLTGSEAFF,TRBJ1-1,.,TRBD1,TRBV7-9
TGTGCCAGCAGTTTGCGAGATCGACTAGCGGCCGCAGGGGATGAGCAGTTCTTC,CASSLRDRLAAAGDEQFF,TRBJ2-1,.,TRBD2,TRBV28
TGTGCCAGCAGCTACAGCACAGATACGCAGTATTTT,CASSYSTDTQYF,TRBJ2-3,many,.,TRBV7-8
TGTGCCAGCAGCCAAGTTCTACGAACAGGACTAGCGGGGACTCCGAACACCGGGGAGCTGTTTTTT,CASSQVLRTGLAGTPNTGELFF,TRBJ2-2,.,TRBD2,TRBV3-1/TRBV3-2
TGTGCCAGCAGTTTAGGAGACCCTTCCTCCGAGCAGTACTTC,CASSLGDPSSEQYF,TRBJ2-7,.,.,TRBV28
TGTGCCACTTCAACAGGGGGTGATGAAAAACTGTTTTTT,CATSTGGDEKLFF,TRBJ1-4,.,TRBD1,TRBV24-1
TGTGCCAGCAGTTTATACAGGGCAATCTATCAGCCCCAGCATTTT,CASSLYRAIYQPQHF,TRBJ1-5,once,.,TRBV28
TGTGCCAGCAGCTACTCTCGGACAGGGGGTCTCTATGGCTACACCTTC,CASSYSRTGGLYGYTF,TRBJ1-2,once,TRBD1,TRBV11-1
TGTGCCAGCAGCCCCCCCCTAGCGGGGGGGCGAGATACGCAGTATTTT,CASSPPLAGGRDTQYF,TRBJ2-3,once,TRBD2,TRBV11-1
TGTGCCAGCAGCGCACGAGGGACCTACGAGCAGTACTTC,CASSARGTYEQYF,TRBJ2-7,once,.,TRBV5-8
TGTGCTAGCTCTAAGGGGAACACCGGGGAGCTGTTTTTT,CASSKGNTGELFF,TRBJ2-2,.,.,TRBV7-7
TGTGCCTGGAGTGTAAGAGGGTTTGTTAACTATGGCTACACCTTC,CAWSVRGFVNYGYTF,TRBJ1-2,once,.,TRBV30
TGTGCCAGCAGCCTGACAGTCTCCTACGAGCAGTACTTC,CASSLTVSYEQYF,TRBJ2-7,.,.,TRBV27
TGTGCCAGCAGTTTTGGAGGGAACAATGAGCAGTTCTTC,CASSFGGNNEQFF,TRBJ2-1,.,.,TRBV6-5
TGTGCCAGCAGCTTATGGGGGGCTGACAATGAGCAGTTCTTC,CASSLWGADNEQFF,TRBJ2-1,.,.,TRBV9
TGTGCCAGCAGTCCGGGATATGACAATGAGCAGTTCTTC,CASSPGYDNEQFF,TRBJ2-1,.,.,TRBV6-2/TRBV6-3
TGTGCCAGCAGCCTTTCTCGACAGGGGTCCTACAATGAGCAGTTCTTC,CASSLSRQGSYNEQFF,TRBJ2-1,.,TRBD1,TRBV11-1
TGCAGTGCTAAGCGATCAGATACGCAGTATTTT,CSAKRSDTQYF,TRBJ2-3,.,.,TRBV20-1
TGTGCCAGCAGCTTAGGCAGGGACAATGAGCAGTTCTTC,CASSLGRDNEQFF,TRBJ2-1,.,.,TRBV7-9
TGCGCCAGCAGCCAAGGGGCTCCGCCTCTCCACGAGCAGTACTTC,CASSQGAPPLHEQYF,TRBJ2-7,.,.,TRBV4-1
TGTGCCAGTAGTATTGCGGACAGGGTAGGAGGCTACACCTTC,CASSIADRVGGYTF,TRBJ1-2,once,TRBD1,TRBV19
TGCGCCAGCAGCCAAGATGGTTCCGGGAGGGTCCCGGGTGAAAAACTGTTTTTT,CASSQDGSGRVPGEKLFF,TRBJ1-4,.,.,TRBV4-3
TGTGCCAGCAGGTGGACAGGGGGGAGCTCCTACAATGAGCAGTTCTTC,CASRWTGGSSYNEQFF,TRBJ2-1,.,TRBD1,TRBV5-6
TGCGCCAGTAGTGCCACACGCGGGGGGCCCGTTAGCACAGATACGCAGTATTTT,CASSATRGGPVSTDTQYF,TRBJ2-3,.,TRBD2,TRBV10-1
TGTGCCAGCAGCTTGAGAACCTATGGCTACACCTTC,CASSLRTYGYTF,TRBJ1-2,.,.,TRBV7-2
TGTGCCAGTAGCCCCCAGGGGAACGAGCAGTACTTC,CASSPQGNEQYF,TRBJ2-7,.,.,TRBV19
TGCGCCAGCAGCCAAGGAAACTGTGCTTTTGGATGGACATTTGGAGCTTTCTTT,CASSQGNCAFGWTFGAFF,TRBJ1-1,.,.,TRBV4-3
TGTGCCAGCAGCTTAGGGGGGGCGGGCCGGCCTAACGAGCAGTACTTC,CASSLGGAGRPNEQYF,TRBJ2-7,once,.,TRBV7-2
TGTGCCAGCAGCTTGCTGACGGGAATCACATATGGCTACACCTTC,CASSLLTGITYGYTF,TRBJ1-2,once,.,TRBV5-8
TGTGCCAGCAGCGAGAGGACTAGCGTCCCGGGCGAGCAGTACTTC,CASSERTSVPGEQYF,TRBJ2-7,.,TRBD2,TRBV7-2
TGCGCCAGCAGTCCGAGGACAGGGGACCCTTGGGGCAATCAGCCCCAGCATTTT,CASSPRTGDPWGNQPQHF,TRBJ1-5,.,TRBD1,TRBV23-1
TGTGCTAGCAGCTCAGGCGTCCAGGAGACCCAGTACTTC,CASSSGVQETQYF,TRBJ2-5,once,.,TRBV7-7
TGTGCCAGCAGTTTATTGTCCCGGGGTGGGACGCAGTATTTT,CASSLLSRGGTQYF,TRBJ2-3,.,.,TRBV27
TGTGCCAGCAGCTTAGAAGTCCGGGGGCGTGACATTTATGGCTACACCTTC,CASSLEVRGRDIYGYTF,TRBJ1-2,.,.,TRBV7-8